A selection of T cell receptor beta chains follows, all from one sample in a study of CD8 T cells in ankylosing spondylitis. TCRdb analysed the 5' RACE reads with MiXCR anew, one entry per CDR3 protein. The data contain roughly 230,000 distinct CDR3 sequences, over 15% of them seen just once; the ten biggest clones take up about a third. The material sequenced was blood, either unsorted or a sorted T cell fraction (not recorded which). These receptors originate from a male donor with ankylosing spondylitis or in good health (not recorded which). CDR3s include the opening cysteine and the closing phenylalanine or tryptophan. Each record gives: clone size, D gene, V gene, J gene, CDR3 protein, CDR3 DNA. D genes are given only for firm matches. Part of the rows lack a size; the others show once, few, many or a class for expanded clones.

abundance: -; d_gene: TRBD1; v_gene: TRBV10-3; j_gene: TRBJ2-1; CDR3aa: CAISAAGTGVEQFF; CDR3nt: TGTGCCATCAGTGCGGCCGGGACAGGGGTTGAGCAGTTCTTC
abundance: -; d_gene: -; v_gene: TRBV29-1; j_gene: TRBJ2-1; CDR3aa: CSVALNNEQFF; CDR3nt: TGCAGCGTCGCGCTTAACAATGAGCAGTTCTTC
abundance: -; d_gene: -; v_gene: TRBV2; j_gene: TRBJ2-2; CDR3aa: CASSVSGGSGELFF; CDR3nt: TGTGCCAGCAGTGTGTCAGGAGGCTCCGGGGAGCTGTTTTTT
abundance: -; d_gene: TRBD2; v_gene: TRBV29-1; j_gene: TRBJ2-7; CDR3aa: CSVEDPSGSYEQYF; CDR3nt: TGCAGCGTTGAAGATCCTAGCGGATCCTACGAGCAGTACTTC
abundance: few; d_gene: -; v_gene: TRBV27; j_gene: TRBJ2-7; CDR3aa: CASSFGPGDGEQYF; CDR3nt: TGTGCCAGCAGTTTTGGGCCGGGGGACGGCGAGCAGTACTTC
abundance: many; d_gene: TRBD1; v_gene: TRBV4-2; j_gene: TRBJ2-7; CDR3aa: CASSHLRTGVNEQYF; CDR3nt: TGTGCCAGCAGCCATCTCCGGACAGGGGTCAACGAGCAGTACTTC
abundance: many; d_gene: TRBD2; v_gene: TRBV10-3; j_gene: TRBJ2-2; CDR3aa: CAIRGLAGPTGELFF; CDR3nt: TGTGCCATCAGGGGACTAGCGGGTCCCACCGGGGAGCTGTTTTTT
abundance: -; d_gene: TRBD2; v_gene: TRBV7-3; j_gene: TRBJ2-7; CDR3aa: CASSPGLAGGGSYEQYF; CDR3nt: TGTGCCAGCAGCCCCGGACTAGCGGGAGGCGGATCCTACGAGCAGTACTTC
abundance: many; d_gene: -; v_gene: TRBV5-1; j_gene: TRBJ1-2; CDR3aa: CASSLVTDSFYGYTF; CDR3nt: TGCGCCAGCAGCTTGGTAACCGACAGTTTCTATGGCTACACCTTC
abundance: -; d_gene: TRBD1; v_gene: TRBV20-1; j_gene: TRBJ2-3; CDR3aa: CSARDLQGAGGTDTQYF; CDR3nt: TGCAGTGCTAGAGACCTACAGGGGGCGGGAGGCACAGATACGCAGTATTTT
abundance: -; d_gene: -; v_gene: TRBV21-1; j_gene: TRBJ2-2; CDR3aa: CASSPRHTGELFF; CDR3nt: TGTGCCAGCAGCCCCCGACACACCGGGGAGCTGTTTTTT
abundance: few; d_gene: -; v_gene: TRBV29-1; j_gene: TRBJ2-3; CDR3aa: CSVAREVGDTQYF; CDR3nt: TGCAGCGTGGCGCGGGAAGTGGGAGATACGCAGTATTTT
abundance: -; d_gene: -; v_gene: TRBV7-8; j_gene: TRBJ2-5; CDR3aa: CASSLEGQWETQYF; CDR3nt: TGTGCCAGCAGCTTAGAGGGTCAATGGGAGACCCAGTACTTC
abundance: -; d_gene: -; v_gene: TRBV12-3/TRBV12-4; j_gene: TRBJ2-1; CDR3aa: CASSSPAVGGNNEQFF; CDR3nt: TGTGCCAGCAGTTCCCCAGCGGTAGGCGGAAACAATGAGCAGTTCTTC
abundance: -; d_gene: -; v_gene: TRBV20-1; j_gene: TRBJ2-1; CDR3aa: CSARDLVWPGEGDEQFF; CDR3nt: TGCAGTGCTAGAGACCTAGTGTGGCCGGGTGAGGGGGATGAGCAGTTCTTC
abundance: -; d_gene: TRBD1; v_gene: TRBV12-3/TRBV12-4; j_gene: TRBJ2-7; CDR3aa: CASTRTGASYEQYF; CDR3nt: TGTGCCAGCACCAGGACAGGGGCTTCCTACGAGCAGTACTTC
abundance: many; d_gene: TRBD2; v_gene: TRBV4-1; j_gene: TRBJ2-2; CDR3aa: CAGGRGTGELFF; CDR3nt: TGCGCGGGCGGGAGAGGTACCGGGGAGCTGTTTTTT
abundance: few; d_gene: TRBD2; v_gene: TRBV20-1; j_gene: TRBJ2-1; CDR3aa: CSTSGTSGRGPYNEQFF; CDR3nt: TGCAGTACTTCCGGGACTAGCGGGAGGGGCCCCTACAATGAGCAGTTCTTC
abundance: many; d_gene: -; v_gene: TRBV9; j_gene: TRBJ2-1; CDR3aa: CASSVDQGHEQFF; CDR3nt: TGTGCCAGCAGCGTAGACCAGGGGCATGAGCAGTTCTTC
abundance: many; d_gene: TRBD1; v_gene: TRBV12-3/TRBV12-4; j_gene: TRBJ2-5; CDR3aa: CASSQTGVETQYF; CDR3nt: TGTGCCAGCAGCCAAACAGGGGTTGAGACCCAGTACTTC
abundance: few; d_gene: TRBD2; v_gene: TRBV19; j_gene: TRBJ2-5; CDR3aa: CASSIQREGKETQYF; CDR3nt: TGTGCCAGTAGTATCCAGCGGGAGGGTAAAGAGACCCAGTACTTC
abundance: few; d_gene: -; v_gene: TRBV7-9; j_gene: TRBJ2-7; CDR3aa: CASSSAGYSYEQYF; CDR3nt: TGTGCCAGCAGCTCGGCGGGTTACTCCTACGAGCAGTACTTC
abundance: -; d_gene: -; v_gene: TRBV12-3/TRBV12-4; j_gene: TRBJ1-1; CDR3aa: CASSFRGATEAFF; CDR3nt: TGTGCCAGCAGTTTTAGGGGAGCCACTGAAGCTTTCTTT
abundance: -; d_gene: TRBD1; v_gene: TRBV3-1; j_gene: TRBJ2-7; CDR3aa: CASSQGTGSLPCYF; CDR3nt: TGTGCCAGCAGCCAAGGGACAGGCTCCCTCCCTTGTTACTTC
abundance: -; d_gene: TRBD1; v_gene: TRBV11-2; j_gene: TRBJ2-2; CDR3aa: CASSQTGDTGELFF; CDR3nt: TGTGCCAGCAGTCAGACAGGGGACACCGGGGAGCTGTTTTTT
abundance: -; d_gene: -; v_gene: TRBV18; j_gene: TRBJ2-1; CDR3aa: CASSLVAVVYNEQFF; CDR3nt: TGTGCCAGCTCACTTGTAGCGGTCGTCTACAATGAGCAGTTCTTC
abundance: -; d_gene: TRBD2; v_gene: TRBV12-3/TRBV12-4; j_gene: TRBJ2-1; CDR3aa: CASSLGSLAGGNEQFF; CDR3nt: TGTGCCAGCAGTTTAGGGTCGCTAGCGGGGGGGAATGAGCAGTTCTTC
abundance: once; d_gene: TRBD1; v_gene: TRBV29-1; j_gene: TRBJ1-3; CDR3aa: CSVDPGQESSGNTIYF; CDR3nt: TGCAGCGTAGATCCGGGACAGGAAAGCTCTGGAAACACCATATATTTT
abundance: many; d_gene: -; v_gene: TRBV4-2; j_gene: TRBJ2-7; CDR3aa: CASSPSPRILPTGSYEQYF; CDR3nt: TGTGCCAGCAGCCCCAGCCCCAGGATCCTACCGACGGGTTCCTACGAGCAGTACTTC
abundance: few; d_gene: TRBD1; v_gene: TRBV5-1; j_gene: TRBJ2-6; CDR3aa: CASSSGDSYLSGANVLTF; CDR3nt: TGCGCCAGCAGCTCTGGGGACAGTTACTTATCTGGGGCCAACGTCCTGACTTTC
abundance: many; d_gene: TRBD1; v_gene: TRBV20-1; j_gene: TRBJ2-1; CDR3aa: CSAREGTGSNNEQFF; CDR3nt: TGCAGTGCTAGAGAAGGGACAGGGTCAAACAATGAGCAGTTCTTC
abundance: -; d_gene: TRBD1; v_gene: TRBV15; j_gene: TRBJ2-5; CDR3aa: CATSGQGVDRYQETQYF; CDR3nt: TGTGCCACCAGCGGACAGGGGGTGGATAGGTACCAAGAGACCCAGTACTTC
abundance: few; d_gene: -; v_gene: TRBV7-3; j_gene: TRBJ2-3; CDR3aa: CASSDEGDSTDTQYF; CDR3nt: TGTGCCAGCAGCGACGAGGGAGATAGCACAGATACGCAGTATTTT
abundance: -; d_gene: -; v_gene: TRBV5-1; j_gene: TRBJ2-5; CDR3aa: CASSLERAAQETQYF; CDR3nt: TGCGCCAGCAGCTTGGAGAGGGCGGCTCAAGAGACCCAGTACTTC
abundance: few; d_gene: TRBD1; v_gene: TRBV27; j_gene: TRBJ2-3; CDR3aa: CASSLLRQGLGADTQYF; CDR3nt: TGTGCCAGCAGTTTATTGAGACAGGGATTGGGGGCAGATACGCAGTATTTT
abundance: -; d_gene: -; v_gene: TRBV20-1; j_gene: TRBJ2-7; CDR3aa: CSARPMEYEQYF; CDR3nt: TGCAGTGCTAGGCCGATGGAATACGAGCAGTACTTC
abundance: few; d_gene: -; v_gene: TRBV6-5; j_gene: TRBJ1-1; CDR3aa: CASSYRSDGRGFF; CDR3nt: TGTGCCAGCAGTTACAGAAGCGACGGCCGGGGTTTCTTT
abundance: -; d_gene: -; v_gene: TRBV7-9; j_gene: TRBJ1-4; CDR3aa: CASSAPGSENEKLFF; CDR3nt: TGTGCCAGCAGCGCCCCCGGGTCAGAAAATGAAAAACTGTTTTTT
abundance: -; d_gene: -; v_gene: TRBV7-9; j_gene: TRBJ1-2; CDR3aa: CASSFRGGTNGYTF; CDR3nt: TGTGCCAGCAGCTTTAGGGGTGGGACCAATGGCTACACCTTC
abundance: few; d_gene: -; v_gene: TRBV12-3/TRBV12-4; j_gene: TRBJ2-3; CDR3aa: CASVAGPTQYF; CDR3nt: TGTGCCAGCGTTGCAGGCCCTACGCAGTATTTT
abundance: many; d_gene: -; v_gene: TRBV9; j_gene: TRBJ2-2; CDR3aa: CASIPGERANTGELFF; CDR3nt: TGTGCCAGCATTCCCGGGGAAAGAGCGAACACCGGGGAGCTGTTTTTT
abundance: -; d_gene: -; v_gene: TRBV29-1; j_gene: TRBJ2-7; CDR3aa: CSARDNNIYEQYF; CDR3nt: TGCAGTGCACGGGACAACAACATCTACGAGCAGTACTTC
abundance: few; d_gene: -; v_gene: TRBV29-1; j_gene: TRBJ1-2; CDR3aa: CSSREASGYTF; CDR3nt: TGCAGCTCTCGGGAGGCCAGTGGCTACACCTTC
abundance: many; d_gene: -; v_gene: TRBV29-1; j_gene: TRBJ2-5; CDR3aa: CSVEEPGAGSQETQYF; CDR3nt: TGCAGCGTTGAAGAACCGGGGGCGGGGAGCCAAGAGACCCAGTACTTC
abundance: many; d_gene: TRBD2; v_gene: TRBV11-2; j_gene: TRBJ2-1; CDR3aa: CASSSLAGGNEQFF; CDR3nt: TGTGCCAGCAGCTCGCTAGCGGGAGGGAATGAGCAGTTCTTC
abundance: -; d_gene: TRBD1; v_gene: TRBV7-8; j_gene: TRBJ2-1; CDR3aa: CASSPTGGAYNEQFF; CDR3nt: TGTGCCAGCAGCCCAACAGGGGGCGCCTACAATGAGCAGTTCTTC
abundance: many; d_gene: TRBD2; v_gene: TRBV6-1; j_gene: TRBJ2-1; CDR3aa: CASSVAGPYNEQFF; CDR3nt: TGTGCCAGCAGCGTAGCGGGACCGTACAATGAGCAGTTCTTC
abundance: few; d_gene: -; v_gene: TRBV7-8; j_gene: TRBJ2-7; CDR3aa: CASSLYGVHEQYF; CDR3nt: TGTGCCAGCAGCTTATATGGGGTACACGAGCAGTACTTC